This T cell receptor beta chain was sequenced in a study of shared clonotypes between healthy human individuals. Sequenced by immunoSEQ multiplex PCR; TCRdb stores in-frame clones only, minus some. The sample holds 2 million to 2.5 million clones, approximately 90% seen once. For this clone: Its antigen is as yet unknown.

Study results and limitations: The sharing of approximately 4.6% of naive CD4 clonotypes was seen across a handful of donors.

CDR1 SGHRS and CDR2 YFSETQ come from the germline V gene. The CDR3 spans 13 residues. V was clipped by 2 bases and J by 5 bases, with 11 bases between them. Sequencing was performed on naive CD4+ T cells from PBMCs. Sample subset: CD45RA+ positively selected. V is TRBV5-1 and J is TRBJ2-7; no reliable D call. The TCR comes from a man between 18 and 29 years old in good health. Some clones in this sample may be carry-over from other donors' samples. The CDR3 sequence: CASSLSGFNEQYF. DNA of the CDR3: TGCGCCAGCAGCTTATCAGGTTTCAACGAGCAGTACTTC. The full variable domain, with the rest looked up from reference TRBV5-1 and TRBJ2-7, is KAGVTQTPRYLIKTRGQQVTLSCSPISGHRSVSWYQQTPGQGLQFLFEYFSETQRNKGNFPGRFSGRQFSNSRSEMNVSTLELGDSALYLCASSLSGFNEQYFGPGTRLTVT.